These T cell receptor beta chains were read from a single sample in a study of T cell responses to AZD1222 COVID-19 vaccine. Measured with immunoSEQ multiplex PCR; TCRdb has only the in-frame clones, and not every one. The sample consists of 140,000 to 150,000 clones, 91% of them appearing once. The sequencing used peripheral blood, collected on day 0 of AZD1222 vaccination. These receptors all stem from an adult in good health. Both conserved end residues are part of each CDR3. D genes are given only for firm matches. Size tells how often a clone was seen (once, few, many) or the class of an expanded clone, and some rows leave it out.

J: TRBJ1-5; size: NA; V: TRBV30; D: NA; DNA: TGTGCCTGGGGTACGGGACGGATTAATCAGCCCCAGCATTTT; CDR3: CAWGTGRINQPQHF
J: TRBJ1-2; size: NA; V: TRBV4-2; D: NA; DNA: TGTGCCAGCAGCCAAGATGTGACAGGCCGTAACTATGGCTACACCTTC; CDR3: CASSQDVTGRNYGYTF
J: TRBJ2-1; size: NA; V: TRBV7-3; D: NA; DNA: TGTGCCAGCAGCTTCGGGACGTCCACCAATGAGCAGTTCTTC; CDR3: CASSFGTSTNEQFF
J: TRBJ2-5; size: NA; V: TRBV6-7; D: NA; DNA: TGTGCCCGGCGGCAGCCCCAAGAGACCCAGTACTTC; CDR3: CARRQPQETQYF
J: TRBJ1-2; size: NA; V: TRBV6-6; D: NA; DNA: TGTGCCAGCACCATCAACCCTAACTATGGCTACACCTTC; CDR3: CASTINPNYGYTF
J: TRBJ1-2; size: NA; V: TRBV5-8; D: TRBD1; DNA: TGTGCCAGCAGCCAGACAGGGATTAGTGGCTACACCTTC; CDR3: CASSQTGISGYTF
J: TRBJ1-2; size: NA; V: TRBV21-1; D: NA; DNA: TGTGCCAGCATGATGGGAGGGGGTAACTATGGCTACACCTTC; CDR3: CASMMGGGNYGYTF
J: TRBJ1-2; size: NA; V: TRBV30; D: NA; DNA: TGTGCCTGGAGTCTGGCCCGGCGAGCTAACTATGGCTACACCTTC; CDR3: CAWSLARRANYGYTF
J: TRBJ2-5; size: NA; V: TRBV6-2/TRBV6-3; D: TRBD2; DNA: TGTGCCAGCAGTCAGATAGCGGGGGAAGAGACCCAGTACTTC; CDR3: CASSQIAGEETQYF
J: TRBJ1-1; size: NA; V: TRBV24-1; D: TRBD1; DNA: TGTGCCACCAGTGATCCCGGACAGGGGGCGGATTATAACACTGAAGCTTTCTTT; CDR3: CATSDPGQGADYNTEAFF
J: TRBJ2-7; size: once; V: TRBV19; D: NA; DNA: TGTGCCAGTTCCATCAGGGTGGACTCCTACGAGCAGTACTTC; CDR3: CASSIRVDSYEQYF
J: TRBJ2-1; size: once; V: TRBV3-1/TRBV3-2; D: TRBD2; DNA: TGTGCCAGCAGCCAAGAACTTGCGGGGGGGTTAAATGAGCAGTTCTTC; CDR3: CASSQELAGGLNEQFF
J: TRBJ1-1; size: few; V: TRBV15; D: NA; DNA: TGTGCCACCAGCAGTACCAGGGCGAACACTGAAGCTTTCTTT; CDR3: CATSSTRANTEAFF
J: TRBJ2-2; size: NA; V: TRBV7-2; D: TRBD1; DNA: TGTGCCAGCAGTCTTGGGAGGACAGGGGGCACCGGGGAGCTGTTTTTT; CDR3: CASSLGRTGGTGELFF
J: TRBJ2-1; size: NA; V: TRBV24-1; D: NA; DNA: TGTGCCACCAGTGAGGGGGTGAAGGGCACTCACAATGAGCAGTTCTTC; CDR3: CATSEGVKGTHNEQFF
J: TRBJ2-1; size: NA; V: TRBV30; D: TRBD2; DNA: TGTGCCTGGTACACTGGGGCTAGCGGGAGAGGTGATGAGCAGTTCTTC; CDR3: CAWYTGASGRGDEQFF
J: TRBJ2-6; size: once; V: TRBV7-8; D: NA; DNA: TGTGCCAGCAGCGTCAGGGCTGCTGGGGCCAACGTCCTGACTTTC; CDR3: CASSVRAAGANVLTF
J: TRBJ2-1; size: NA; V: TRBV5-5; D: NA; DNA: TGTGCCAGCAGCTTGACAGGGTGGTGGACCAATGAGCAGTTCTTC; CDR3: CASSLTGWWTNEQFF
J: TRBJ1-1; size: NA; V: TRBV7-2; D: NA; DNA: TGTGCCAGCAGCTTAGGTCCGGGTCGGAACACTGAAGCTTTCTTT; CDR3: CASSLGPGRNTEAFF
J: TRBJ2-7; size: NA; V: TRBV27; D: TRBD1; DNA: TGTGCCAGCAGTTTATCTGTGAGTGGGGGACAGGTATACGAGCAGTACTTC; CDR3: CASSLSVSGGQVYEQYF
J: TRBJ1-1; size: NA; V: TRBV6-2/TRBV6-3; D: NA; DNA: TGTGCCAGCAGTTACATCCGTGAAGCTTTCTTT; CDR3: CASSYIREAFF
J: TRBJ1-2; size: NA; V: TRBV28; D: NA; DNA: TGTGCCAGCAGTGTCGGGACTCCAGGCTATGGCTACACCTTC; CDR3: CASSVGTPGYGYTF
J: TRBJ1-1; size: NA; V: TRBV6-2/TRBV6-3; D: NA; DNA: TGTGCCAGCAGTTACTCGGCAGGATCGGCTTTCTTT; CDR3: CASSYSAGSAFF
J: TRBJ2-5; size: NA; V: TRBV7-2; D: NA; DNA: TGTGCCAGCAGCTTAAAGGCCTCCGAGACCCAGTACTTC; CDR3: CASSLKASETQYF
J: TRBJ2-7; size: NA; V: TRBV9; D: NA; DNA: TGTGCCAGCAGCCCCCGGACGGAGGAGGTTCCCTACGAGCAGTACTTC; CDR3: CASSPRTEEVPYEQYF
J: TRBJ2-1; size: NA; V: TRBV11-2; D: NA; DNA: TGTGCCAGCAGCTTAGGGGGCTACTCCTACAATGAGCAGTTCTTC; CDR3: CASSLGGYSYNEQFF
J: TRBJ1-2; size: NA; V: TRBV7-8; D: NA; DNA: TGTGCCAGCAGCATCTCCAGTCTTGAGAACTATGGCTACACCTTC; CDR3: CASSISSLENYGYTF
J: TRBJ1-3; size: NA; V: TRBV12-5; D: NA; DNA: TGTGCTAGTGGTTTGGGGGGGACCTTTGGAAACACCATATATTTT; CDR3: CASGLGGTFGNTIYF
J: TRBJ2-7; size: NA; V: TRBV5-1; D: TRBD1; DNA: TGCGCCAGCAGCCAGGGGGTGGGCGAGCAGTACTTC; CDR3: CASSQGVGEQYF
J: TRBJ1-5; size: NA; V: TRBV11-2; D: TRBD1; DNA: TGTGCCAGCAGCGGGGGACAGGGAAGTCAGCCCCAGCATTTT; CDR3: CASSGGQGSQPQHF
J: TRBJ2-3; size: NA; V: TRBV9; D: NA; DNA: TGTGCCAGCAGCGTAGCCTCCTACTACACAGATACGCAGTATTTT; CDR3: CASSVASYYTDTQYF
J: TRBJ1-5; size: NA; V: TRBV2; D: NA; DNA: TGTGCCAGCAGTCCTGGACAGTTTGGCAATCAGCCCCAGCATTTT; CDR3: CASSPGQFGNQPQHF
J: TRBJ2-7; size: few; V: TRBV2; D: TRBD1; DNA: TGTGCCAGCAGCGTTACCGGGACAGGGTTCTCCTACGAGCAGTACTTC; CDR3: CASSVTGTGFSYEQYF
J: TRBJ1-2; size: NA; V: TRBV7-9; D: NA; DNA: TGTGCCAGCAGCGGGGAGGCCACCCAACGTCCCGACGGGGACTATGGCTACACCTTC; CDR3: CASSGEATQRPDGDYGYTF
J: TRBJ1-4; size: NA; V: TRBV11-3; D: NA; DNA: TGTGCCAGCAGCTATACTTCAGGAGCAACTAATGAAAAACTGTTTTTT; CDR3: CASSYTSGATNEKLFF
J: TRBJ2-1; size: NA; V: TRBV19; D: TRBD1; DNA: TGTGCCAGTCGTCGGACAGGGGAGCTCAATGAGCAGTTCTTC; CDR3: CASRRTGELNEQFF
J: TRBJ1-6; size: NA; V: TRBV7-2; D: NA; DNA: TGTGCCAGCAGCCCACTTGGGGGCTGGGGGTCGAACTCACCCCTCCACTTT; CDR3: CASSPLGGWGSNSPLHF
J: TRBJ1-5; size: NA; V: TRBV24-1; D: NA; DNA: TGTGCCACGGCCACGGGGAGGGATCAGCCCCAGCATTTT; CDR3: CATATGRDQPQHF
J: TRBJ2-7; size: NA; V: TRBV7-3; D: NA; DNA: TGTGCCAGCAGCTTAACGGGAGGACTCGGCTACGAGCAGTACTTC; CDR3: CASSLTGGLGYEQYF
J: TRBJ2-1; size: few; V: TRBV5-4; D: NA; DNA: TGTGCCAGCAGCTTGGCCGTTGGACACTCTGAAGGTGAGCAGTTCTTC; CDR3: CASSLAVGHSEGEQFF
J: TRBJ1-6; size: NA; V: TRBV7-2; D: NA; DNA: TGTGCCAGCAGCTCTGGACCTCATAATTCACCCCTCCACTTT; CDR3: CASSSGPHNSPLHF
J: TRBJ2-1; size: NA; V: TRBV7-3; D: TRBD1; DNA: TGTGCCAGCAGCGCAAGAAGCCTCCTTACGGACAGGTGGGGCTCCTACAATGAGCAGTTCTTC; CDR3: CASSARSLLTDRWGSYNEQFF
J: TRBJ2-2; size: NA; V: TRBV10-3; D: TRBD2; DNA: TGTGCCACCTCGGGACTAGCGGGAGCCGGGGAGCTGTTTTTT; CDR3: CATSGLAGAGELFF
J: TRBJ2-3; size: NA; V: TRBV4-2; D: TRBD2; DNA: TGTGCCAGCAGCCAAGATTCGCTAGCGGGGGGGCGAACGCAGTATTTT; CDR3: CASSQDSLAGGRTQYF
J: TRBJ2-3; size: NA; V: TRBV7-9; D: TRBD2; DNA: TGTGCCAGCAGCGTGGGACTAGCCCTCAGCACAGATACGCAGTATTTT; CDR3: CASSVGLALSTDTQYF
J: TRBJ2-7; size: NA; V: TRBV24-1; D: NA; DNA: TGTGCCACCAGTAATGGGGCCCCTCGGTCCTACGAGCAGTACTTC; CDR3: CATSNGAPRSYEQYF
J: TRBJ1-5; size: NA; V: TRBV7-2; D: NA; DNA: TGTGCCAGCAGCTTAAATGGGGGAATTGGGCAGCCCCAGCATTTT; CDR3: CASSLNGGIGQPQHF
J: TRBJ2-3; size: NA; V: TRBV29-1; D: NA; DNA: TGCAGCGTTGTTCCCACCACTAGCACAGATACGCAGTATTTT; CDR3: CSVVPTTSTDTQYF
J: TRBJ1-2; size: NA; V: TRBV5-6; D: NA; DNA: TGTGCCAGCAGCTTGGCGGGGGTAAAGCGCTACACCTTC; CDR3: CASSLAGVKRYTF
J: TRBJ1-2; size: NA; V: TRBV19; D: NA; DNA: TGTGCCATACGCCGGGGGCACGGCTACACCTTC; CDR3: CAIRRGHGYTF
J: TRBJ2-5; size: NA; V: TRBV28; D: TRBD1; DNA: TGTGCCAGCAGTAAACCGACAGGGGACCAAGAGACCCAGTACTTC; CDR3: CASSKPTGDQETQYF
J: TRBJ2-3; size: NA; V: TRBV6-5; D: TRBD1; DNA: TGTGCCAGCAGTTACCCGACAGGGTCCACAGATACGCAGTATTTT; CDR3: CASSYPTGSTDTQYF
J: TRBJ1-1; size: NA; V: TRBV18; D: NA; DNA: TGTGCCAGCTCCGGGGAGGGGCGAGCCACTGAAGCTTTCTTT; CDR3: CASSGEGRATEAFF
J: TRBJ1-6; size: NA; V: TRBV21-1; D: NA; DNA: TGTGCCAGCAGCAAACGAGTGCGGCGTTCACCCCTCCACTTT; CDR3: CASSKRVRRSPLHF
J: TRBJ2-1; size: NA; V: TRBV28; D: TRBD2; DNA: TGTGCCAGCAGTTTGGGACTAGCGGGAGCCCATGAGCAGTTCTTC; CDR3: CASSLGLAGAHEQFF
J: TRBJ1-1; size: NA; V: TRBV14; D: TRBD1; DNA: TGTGCCAGCAGCCAAACAGGGGGGACTGAAGCTTTCTTT; CDR3: CASSQTGGTEAFF
J: TRBJ1-1; size: NA; V: TRBV5-6; D: NA; DNA: TGTGCCAGCAGCTTGGCAGGGCCGAACACTGAAGCTTTCTTT; CDR3: CASSLAGPNTEAFF